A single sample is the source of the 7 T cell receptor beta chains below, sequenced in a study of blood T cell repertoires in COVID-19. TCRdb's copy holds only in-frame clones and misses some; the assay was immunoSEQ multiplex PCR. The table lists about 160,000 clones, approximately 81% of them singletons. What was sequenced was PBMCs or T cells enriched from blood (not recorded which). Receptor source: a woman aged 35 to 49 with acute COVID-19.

The CDR3 nucleotides are TGTGCCAGCAGCGTAAGGACTGCCATGGATACGCAGTATTTT. This codes for CASSVRTAMDTQYF. This rearrangement joins TRBV9 to TRBJ2-3, with a weak D call TRBD2 (5 bases). Germline V CDR1 and CDR2: SGDLS, YYNGEE. The CDR3 runs 14 residues. V lost 1 base and J 6 bases, leaving 12 bases between the germline ends.

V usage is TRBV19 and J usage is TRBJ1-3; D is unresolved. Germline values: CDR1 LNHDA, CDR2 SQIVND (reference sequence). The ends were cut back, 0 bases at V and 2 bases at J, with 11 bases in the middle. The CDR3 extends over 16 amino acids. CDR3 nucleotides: TGTGCCAGTAGTATAGATCGGGGATCCACTGGAAACACCATATATTTT. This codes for CASSIDRGSTGNTIYF.

The DNA for the CDR3 is TGTGCCAGCAGTTTTTCCCGGGGAGACACCGGGGAGCTGTTTTTT. Protein sequence: CASSFSRGDTGELFF. V gene TRBV6-5 combines with J gene TRBJ2-2; a possible D gene is TRBD2 (5 bases). V was shortened by 4 bases and J by 3 bases, with 12 bases between the two germline ends. Germline values: CDR1 MNHEY, CDR2 SVGAGI. The CDR3 loop spans 15 amino acids.

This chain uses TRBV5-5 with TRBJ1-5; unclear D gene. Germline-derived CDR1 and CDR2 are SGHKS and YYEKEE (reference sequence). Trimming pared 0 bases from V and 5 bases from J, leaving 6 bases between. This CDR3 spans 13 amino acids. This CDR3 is CASSLAGDQPQHF. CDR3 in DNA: TGTGCCAGCAGCTTGGCCGGGGATCAGCCCCAGCATTTT. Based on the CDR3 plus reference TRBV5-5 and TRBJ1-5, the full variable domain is DAGVTQSPTHLIKTRGQQVTLRCSPISGHKSVSWYQQVLGQGPQFIFQYYEKEERGRGNFPDRFSARQFPNYSSELNVNALLLGDSALYLCASSLAGDQPQHFGDGTRLSIL.

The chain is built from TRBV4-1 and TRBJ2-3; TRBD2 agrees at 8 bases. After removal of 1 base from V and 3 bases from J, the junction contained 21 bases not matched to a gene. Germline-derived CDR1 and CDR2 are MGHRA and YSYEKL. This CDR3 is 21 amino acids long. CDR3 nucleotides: TGCGCCAGCAGCCAAGGCCCGGGACAAAGGGTAGGGCTAGCGGGTACAGATACGCAGTATTTT. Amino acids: CASSQGPGQRVGLAGTDTQYF.

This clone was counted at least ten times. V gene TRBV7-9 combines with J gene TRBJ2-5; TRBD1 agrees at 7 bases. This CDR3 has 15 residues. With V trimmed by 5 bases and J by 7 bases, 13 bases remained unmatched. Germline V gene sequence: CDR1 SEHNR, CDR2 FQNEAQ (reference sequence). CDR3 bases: TGTGCCAGCAGCCCAGCGGACAGGACTCTGGGGACCCAGTACTTC. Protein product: CASSPADRTLGTQYF.

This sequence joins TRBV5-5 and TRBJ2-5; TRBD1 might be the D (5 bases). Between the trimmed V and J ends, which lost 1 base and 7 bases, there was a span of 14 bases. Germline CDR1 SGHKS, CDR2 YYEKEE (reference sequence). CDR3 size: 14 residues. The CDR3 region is CASSLTQGWGTQYF. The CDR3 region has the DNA TGTGCCAGCAGCTTGACGCAGGGATGGGGGACCCAGTACTTC.